These 8 T cell receptor beta chains came from one sample sequenced in a study of Graves' ophthalmopathy and Graves' hyperthyroidism. Amplified TCR beta CDR3 regions were obtained using RNA transcripts as template. RT-PCR was first run with HTBI primers, then multiplex PCR in a second round. TCRdb reprocessed the multiplex PCR reads with MiXCR, giving one entry per CDR3 protein. The table shows 450,000 or so distinct CDR3 sequences, with approximately 15% occurring only once. The sequencing input was blood. The receptors originated from a woman between 25 and 40 years old with Graves' ophthalmopathy.

This clonotype was seen ten or more times. V usage is TRBV28 and J usage is TRBJ2-7; 8 bases line up with TRBD2. CDR3 size: 13 residues. With V trimmed by 10 bases and J by 4 bases, 9 bases remained unmatched. The germline V gene encodes CDR1 MDHEN and CDR2 SYDVKM. The CDR3 region is CATGGGLGYEQYF. The CDR3 nucleotides read TGTGCCACCGGGGGGGGCCTCGGTTACGAGCAGTACTTC.

There are many counts of this clonotype. The J gene is TRBJ2-5, the V gene TRBV4-1; D remains ambiguous. This CDR3 has 16 residues. The V gene lost 2 bases and the J gene lost 1 base, with 14 bases spanning the gap. CDR1 is MGHRA and CDR2 is YSYEKL in the germline V gene. CDR3 residues: CASSQPRIRAQETQYF. The DNA of the CDR3 is TGCGCCAGCAGCCAACCACGGATCCGGGCCCAAGAGACCCAGTACTTC.

V is TRBV28 and J is TRBJ1-2; TRBD1 matches 10 bases. CDR1 is MDHEN and CDR2 is SYDVKM in the germline V gene. With V trimmed by 7 bases and J by 4 bases, 9 bases remained unmatched. The CDR3 has 15 amino acids. The CDR3 protein is CASTFGTGEGYGYTF. The CDR3, as DNA: TGTGCCAGCACATTTGGGACAGGGGAAGGCTATGGCTACACCTTC.

This rearrangement joins TRBV10-3 to TRBJ1-1; no firm D call. The CDR3 runs 13 residues. Germline loops: CDR1 ENHRY, CDR2 SYGVKD. V was cut by 6 bases and J by 1 base, with 9 bases left in between. CDR3 sequence: CAIRDLTNTEAFF. The CDR3 nucleotides are TGTGCCATCAGGGACTTGACGAACACTGAAGCTTTCTTT.

The chain recombines TRBV18 with TRBJ1-1; 8 bases align to TRBD1. Germline V gives CDR1 KGHSH, CDR2 LQKENI. V gave up 3 bases and J gave up 4 bases; unmatched junction bases: 7. The CDR3 consists of 15 residues. CDR3 bases: TGTGCCAGCTCACCGGGACAGGAAGTGGGCACTGAAGCTTTCTTT. This codes for CASSPGQEVGTEAFF. Full variable domain (missing parts from reference TRBV18 and TRBJ1-1): NAGVMQNPRHLVRRRGQEARLRCSPMKGHSHVYWYRQLPEEGLKFMVYLQKENIIDESGMPKERFSAEFPKEGPSILRIQQVVRGDSAAYFCASSPGQEVGTEAFFGQGTRLTVV.

As concerns this clonotype: A single base separates this from a much larger clone, so it may be a read error. The DNA of the CDR3 is TGCAGTGTTAGAGTTCCCTTATCCTACGAGCAGTACTTC. This translates into CSVRVPLSYEQYF. The chain carries TRBV20-1 and TRBJ2-7; D is uncertain. Germline CDR1 and CDR2: DFQATT and SNEGSKA (reference sequence). The CDR3 consists of 13 residues.

This clonotype was seen many times. The chain employs TRBV12-5 and TRBJ2-5; D is possibly TRBD1 (5 bases). V was clipped by 6 bases and J by 5 bases, with 13 bases between them. Germline CDR1 LGHNT, CDR2 FRNRAP. The CDR3 sequence is 13 residues long. The CDR3 DNA reads as TGTGCTAGTGGCACGACAGATGAGGAGACCCAGTACTTC. Amino acids: CASGTTDEETQYF. Using reference TRBV12-5 and TRBJ2-5 for the parts outside the CDR3, the full variable domain is DARVTQTPRHKVTEMGQEVTMRCQPILGHNTVFWYRQTMMQGLELLAYFRNRAPLDDSGMPKDRFSAEMPDATLATLKIQPSEPRDSAVYFCASGTTDEETQYFGPGTRLLVL.

In its sample, this clonotype was seen many times. The chain combines TRBV2 with TRBJ2-5; 9 nucleotides agree with TRBD2. The CDR3 is 15 residues long. The germline gives CDR1 SNHLY, CDR2 FYNNEI. Losses at the gene ends were 4 bases for V and 5 bases for J; bases not matched to a gene: 8. The DNA of the CDR3 is TGTGCCAGCAGTGGTTTGCGGGGGGGCCTGGAGACCCAGTACTTC. Protein: CASSGLRGGLETQYF.